This TCR beta chain is drawn from a study of patients and donors after allogeneic stem cell transplantation. This CDR3 has 14 amino acids. Trimming removed 1 base at V and 0 bases at J, with 6 bases between. Per germline, CDR1 SGHTA and CDR2 FQGNSA. MiXCR was run by TCRdb on the RT-PCR reads, yielding one entry per CDR3 protein. Among more than 150,000 distinct CDR3 sequences listed, about 40% were seen once. The table lists this clonotype with a count of one. Sequenced sample: blood, either unsorted or a sorted T cell fraction (not recorded which). The V gene is TRBV7-2, the J gene TRBJ1-2; D gene unclear. The clonotype originates from a human donor who was either an allogeneic HSCT recipient or a stem cell or donor lymphocyte infusion donor (not recorded which). It is not recorded whose cells these are; they may come from a transplant donor. The CDR3 DNA follows: TGTGCCAGCAGCTTAGGATGGGCTAACTATGGCTACACCTTC. This codes for CASSLGWANYGYTF.